The rows below give T cell receptor beta chains drawn from one sample of a study of CD8 T cells in ankylosing spondylitis. One entry per CDR3 protein results from TCRdb running MiXCR on the 5' RACE reads. The table shows more than 150,000 distinct CDR3 sequences, with 11% occurring only once. The sample was blood, either unsorted or a sorted T cell fraction (not recorded which). Receptors were obtained from a male donor with ankylosing spondylitis or in good health (not recorded which). Each CDR3 is given with its conserved first and last residue. A D gene is named only where the DNA matches it firmly. Clone size is given for some rows only: seen once, a few or many times, or a class if the clone is expanded.

D gene: -; clone size: many; V gene: TRBV29-1; J gene: TRBJ1-2; CDR3 length: 13; CDR3 protein: CSVAQGKGYGYTF; CDR3 DNA: TGCAGCGTTGCTCAGGGGAAAGGCTATGGCTACACCTTC
D gene: TRBD2; clone size: few; V gene: TRBV19; J gene: TRBJ2-1; CDR3 length: 15; CDR3 protein: CASTDSGRPYNEQFF; CDR3 DNA: TGTGCCAGTACCGATAGCGGGAGACCCTACAATGAGCAGTTCTTC
D gene: -; clone size: many; V gene: TRBV12-3/TRBV12-4; J gene: TRBJ2-5; CDR3 length: 11; CDR3 protein: CASTVGETQYF; CDR3 DNA: TGTGCCAGCACAGTGGGAGAGACCCAGTACTTC
D gene: TRBD2; clone size: many; V gene: TRBV24-1; J gene: TRBJ2-1; CDR3 length: 18; CDR3 protein: CATSELGLAGVWDNEQFF; CDR3 DNA: TGTGCCACCAGTGAACTCGGACTAGCGGGGGTATGGGACAATGAGCAGTTCTTC
D gene: -; clone size: -; V gene: TRBV11-2; J gene: TRBJ2-1; CDR3 length: 17; CDR3 protein: CASSLRGRTVSYNEQFF; CDR3 DNA: TGTGCCAGCAGTTTACGGGGCCGTACAGTGTCCTACAATGAGCAGTTCTTC
D gene: -; clone size: many; V gene: TRBV15; J gene: TRBJ2-1; CDR3 length: 11; CDR3 protein: CATGVRDEQFF; CDR3 DNA: TGTGCCACGGGTGTCCGGGATGAGCAGTTCTTC
D gene: -; clone size: -; V gene: TRBV7-9; J gene: TRBJ2-1; CDR3 length: 14; CDR3 protein: CASSLNQIYNEQFF; CDR3 DNA: TGTGCCAGCAGCTTAAATCAGATTTACAATGAGCAGTTCTTC
D gene: -; clone size: few; V gene: TRBV12-3/TRBV12-4; J gene: TRBJ1-1; CDR3 length: 14; CDR3 protein: CASSQGGGRREAFF; CDR3 DNA: TGTGCCAGCAGCCAAGGCGGGGGGCGGAGGGAAGCTTTCTTT
D gene: -; clone size: -; V gene: TRBV5-6; J gene: TRBJ2-1; CDR3 length: 16; CDR3 protein: CASIPRGGSSYNEQFF; CDR3 DNA: TGTGCCAGCATCCCGCGTGGCGGAAGCTCCTACAATGAGCAGTTCTTC
D gene: -; clone size: many; V gene: TRBV20-1; J gene: TRBJ2-2; CDR3 length: 16; CDR3 protein: CSARDYGGAGTGELFF; CDR3 DNA: TGCAGTGCTAGAGACTACGGAGGGGCGGGGACCGGGGAGCTGTTTTTT
D gene: TRBD1; clone size: many; V gene: TRBV12-3/TRBV12-4; J gene: TRBJ2-1; CDR3 length: 13; CDR3 protein: CASSLTGVNEQFF; CDR3 DNA: TGTGCCAGCAGTCTGACAGGGGTCAATGAGCAGTTCTTC
D gene: -; clone size: few; V gene: TRBV20-1; J gene: TRBJ1-1; CDR3 length: 12; CDR3 protein: CSASQTGTSAFF; CDR3 DNA: TGCAGTGCTAGCCAAACCGGGACAAGTGCTTTCTTT
D gene: TRBD1; clone size: few; V gene: TRBV12-3/TRBV12-4; J gene: TRBJ2-5; CDR3 length: 15; CDR3 protein: CASSMGTGRGETQYF; CDR3 DNA: TGTGCCAGCAGCATGGGGACAGGGAGGGGAGAGACCCAGTACTTC
D gene: -; clone size: few; V gene: TRBV7-2; J gene: TRBJ1-1; CDR3 length: 15; CDR3 protein: CASSGGAVGYTEAFF; CDR3 DNA: TGTGCCAGCAGCGGCGGGGCAGTGGGGTACACTGAAGCTTTCTTT
D gene: -; clone size: many; V gene: TRBV5-8; J gene: TRBJ1-2; CDR3 length: 13; CDR3 protein: CASSFEPRGGYTF; CDR3 DNA: TGTGCCAGCAGCTTCGAACCCCGCGGGGGCTACACCTTC
D gene: -; clone size: many; V gene: TRBV4-3; J gene: TRBJ2-7; CDR3 length: 12; CDR3 protein: CASSQDTSVKYF; CDR3 DNA: TGCGCCAGCAGCCAAGATACAAGCGTCAAGTACTTC
D gene: TRBD1; clone size: many; V gene: TRBV29-1; J gene: TRBJ1-1; CDR3 length: 13; CDR3 protein: CSVARQGRTEAFF; CDR3 DNA: TGCAGCGTCGCCAGACAGGGGAGGACTGAAGCTTTCTTT
D gene: TRBD2; clone size: many; V gene: TRBV6-4; J gene: TRBJ2-1; CDR3 length: 16; CDR3 protein: CASSAGLAGAGNEQFF; CDR3 DNA: TGTGCCAGCAGTGCCGGACTAGCGGGCGCGGGCAATGAGCAGTTCTTC
D gene: -; clone size: many; V gene: TRBV24-1; J gene: TRBJ1-2; CDR3 length: 12; CDR3 protein: CATSDWGYGYTF; CDR3 DNA: TGTGCCACCAGTGATTGGGGCTATGGCTACACCTTC
D gene: TRBD1; clone size: -; V gene: TRBV7-2; J gene: TRBJ1-5; CDR3 length: 16; CDR3 protein: CASSPDRARSNQPQHF; CDR3 DNA: TGTGCCAGCAGTCCCGACAGGGCAAGAAGCAATCAGCCCCAGCATTTT
D gene: -; clone size: many; V gene: TRBV12-3/TRBV12-4; J gene: TRBJ1-5; CDR3 length: 15; CDR3 protein: CASSSASDPNQPQHF; CDR3 DNA: TGTGCCAGCAGTTCCGCTTCGGACCCCAATCAGCCCCAGCATTTT
D gene: -; clone size: many; V gene: TRBV5-1; J gene: TRBJ2-3; CDR3 length: 14; CDR3 protein: CASSPPSATDTQYF; CDR3 DNA: TGCGCCAGCAGCCCCCCTAGCGCCACAGATACGCAGTATTTT
D gene: TRBD2; clone size: many; V gene: TRBV7-8; J gene: TRBJ2-3; CDR3 length: 17; CDR3 protein: CASSRGAGTSGTDTQYF; CDR3 DNA: TGTGCCAGCAGCCGCGGTGCCGGGACTAGCGGGACAGATACGCAGTATTTT
D gene: -; clone size: many; V gene: TRBV2; J gene: TRBJ2-7; CDR3 length: 14; CDR3 protein: CASSGLARFVEQYF; CDR3 DNA: TGTGCCAGCAGTGGATTAGCAAGGTTTGTCGAGCAGTACTTC
D gene: TRBD1; clone size: many; V gene: TRBV4-1; J gene: TRBJ1-2; CDR3 length: 17; CDR3 protein: CASSPGGQGALSYGYTF; CDR3 DNA: TGCGCCAGCAGCCCCGGCGGACAGGGGGCGCTCAGCTATGGCTACACCTTC
D gene: -; clone size: many; V gene: TRBV5-1; J gene: TRBJ2-7; CDR3 length: 13; CDR3 protein: CASSLGDGREQYF; CDR3 DNA: TGCGCCAGCAGCTTGGGGGACGGGCGAGAGCAGTACTTC